This T cell receptor beta chain was sequenced in a study of blood T cell repertoires in COVID-19 (TCRdb year 2020). The study in broad terms: Collaborator samples came from the United States, Italy and Spain and covered acute and convalescent phases of COVID-19. A freely available public database, intended as a resource for researchers studying the immune response to SARS-CoV-2, is where the repertoires were released. HLA class I and class II types, where available, came from metadata supplied by the sample provider rather than from assay-based typing. The dataset comprised deeply sampled blood TCRbeta repertoires from subjects exposed to, actively infected with, or recovered from COVID-19. The prospective study material was composed of cDNA or gDNA derived from T cells, B-cell-depleted T cells, or PBMCs. Samples came from the ongoing ImmuneRACE study (first 160 participants) plus 1,254 subjects from 6 global collaborators. The sample metadata nearly always contained a de-identified subject ID, COVID-19 status, age in years and sex.

Findings and caveats that apply to the study as a whole: How much clinical and demographic metadata was included differed by source and by participant, and the metadata was provided uncurated.

One collaborating source in Seattle enrolled patients during active infection and followed them longitudinally through the course of disease. Whole blood was collected in K2EDTA tubes by collaborating institutions according to the institutions' own protocols. For TCRbeta analysis, collaborators shipped samples in one of three forms: frozen whole blood, isolated PBMCs, or DNA extracted from either of those sample types. TCRbeta CDR3 regions were amplified from genomic DNA by means of the immunoSEQ Assay, a bias-controlled multiplex PCR. In the paper's pipeline: The number of nucleated cells in each sample was estimated from the amplification of reference gene primers within the assay. To quantify the absolute abundance of each unique TCRbeta CDR3 rearrangement, sequence reads were collapsed and filtered. For each sample, productive Simpson clonality was calculated by taking the square root of Simpson's diversity index across productive rearrangements. The immuneACCESS repertoire file appears here via TCRdb, limited to in-frame rearrangements. These files lack a portion of the clones; in checked studies, under half of the deficit traces to unresolved V genes, and the cause of the others is not known. From that table come the V and J calls and clone size; the DNA was used to work out D and trimming. The table for this sample lists some 240,000 clones; around 90% of them were counted only once. In total, the top ten clones hold 2.1% of the sample.

With regard to this clone: Its antigen is not yet known. Base-call qualities are not available, and no considerably larger clone is one nucleotide away.

The origin of this receptor is a woman in her fifties or sixties with COVID-19, enrolled during active disease. The sequencing input was peripheral blood.

The CDR3 has the sequence CASSIGTSVFNEQFF. The DNA sequence is as follows: TGTGCCAGCAGTATCGGGACTAGCGTATTCAATGAGCAGTTCTTC. The rearrangement combines TRBV6-5 with TRBJ2-1; a stretch of 10 junction bases matches TRBD2. Compared with germline, V lacks 5 bases and J lacks 6 bases; bases without a gene match: 7. From the germline V gene, CDR1 is MNHEY and CDR2 is SVGAGI. From the cysteine up to the phenylalanine, the CDR3 has a length of 15 residues. Left in the record is the CDR3 DNA by itself, 45 bases read in frame from the first base.